This TCR beta chain comes out of a study of CXCR3-negative and CXCR3-positive naive CD8 T cells. The CDR3 consists of 13 residues. The germline gives CDR1 SGHRS, CDR2 YFSETQ. Carrying UMI labels, the TRB cDNA libraries were prepared through 5' RACE. From the 5' RACE reads, TCRdb lists one entry per CDR3 protein and no DNA. The sample table includes about 9,600 distinct CDR3 sequences. The chain couples TRBV5-1 to TRBJ2-1; the TRBD2 assignment by TCRdb is unverifiable without DNA. Source material: naive CXCR3- CD8+ T cells from blood. This sample's subset: CD45RO-CCR7+CD27+CD95- naive CD8+ T cells lacking CXCR3 (TNR3-). The receptor's source is a human donor in good health. Some clones in this sample may be carry-over from other donors' samples. The CDR3 region is CASSLENSHEQFF.